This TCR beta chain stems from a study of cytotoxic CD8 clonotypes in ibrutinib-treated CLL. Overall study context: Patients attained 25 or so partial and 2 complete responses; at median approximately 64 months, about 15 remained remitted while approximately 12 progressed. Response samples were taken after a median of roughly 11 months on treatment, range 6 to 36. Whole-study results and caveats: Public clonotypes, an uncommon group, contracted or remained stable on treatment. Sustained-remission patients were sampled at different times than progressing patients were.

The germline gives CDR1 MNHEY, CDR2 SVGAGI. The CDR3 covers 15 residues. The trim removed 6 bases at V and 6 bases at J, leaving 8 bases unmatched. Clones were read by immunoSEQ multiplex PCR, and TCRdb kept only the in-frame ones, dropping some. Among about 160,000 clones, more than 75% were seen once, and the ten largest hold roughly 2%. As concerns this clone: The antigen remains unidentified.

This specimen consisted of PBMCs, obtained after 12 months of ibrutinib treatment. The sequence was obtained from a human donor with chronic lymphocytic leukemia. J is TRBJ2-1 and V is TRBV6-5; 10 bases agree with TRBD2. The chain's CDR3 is CASRSFLAGGNEQFF. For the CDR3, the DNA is TGTGCCAGCAGATCCTTCTTAGCGGGAGGCAATGAGCAGTTCTTC.